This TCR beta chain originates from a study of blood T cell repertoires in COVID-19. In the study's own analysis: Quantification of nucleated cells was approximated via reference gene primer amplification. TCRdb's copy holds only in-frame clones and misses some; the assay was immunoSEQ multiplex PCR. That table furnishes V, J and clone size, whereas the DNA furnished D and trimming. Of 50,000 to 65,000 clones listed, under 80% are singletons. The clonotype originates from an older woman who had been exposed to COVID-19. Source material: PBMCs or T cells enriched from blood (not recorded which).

CDR3 sequence (DNA): TGTGCCAGCCAGGCAGGGGGCTATGCAGATACGCAGTATTTT. Translating it yields CASQAGGYADTQYF. This chain connects TRBV2 to TRBJ2-3; TRBD1 matches at 8 bases. The V and J ends lost 8 bases and 4 bases, in that order; junction bases with no gene match: 8. The CDR3 covers 14 residues. CDR1 SNHLY and CDR2 FYNNEI come from the germline V gene.